The clone carrying this T cell receptor beta chain has more than one count but fewer than ten. The data derive from a study of regulatory T cells in long-lasting Graves disease. The CDR3 is made up of 17 amino acids. Trimming took 7 bases from V and 0 from J; bases not matched to a gene: 9. Germline CDR1 is MNHEY and CDR2 is SMNVEV (reference sequence). Investigators prepared the TCR beta libraries by applying iRepertoire HTBI primers and Arm-PCR of CDR3 regions. MiXCR, run by TCRdb on the multiplex PCR reads, gives a single entry per CDR3 protein. The sample carries hundreds of thousands of distinct CDR3 sequences, roughly 21% recorded once. Time point meaning: persistent/refractory GD, antithyroid drugs over 5 years with positive TRAb. PBMC RNA was the source of the TCR library. About 9.2 milliliters of peripheral blood were taken and placed in EDTA tubes.

The TCR was taken from a female donor with Graves disease. Sample: peripheral blood mononuclear cells (PBMCs), taken when the disease was refractory, from a patient treated with antithyroid drugs. V is TRBV27 and J is TRBJ2-6; 7 bases match TRBD1. CDR3 nucleotides: TGTGCCAGCAAGACGACAGGGACATTCTCTGGGGCCAACGTCCTGACTTTC. Protein sequence: CASKTTGTFSGANVLTF.